This T cell receptor beta chain emerged from a study of T cells in Graves' hyperthyroidism and ophthalmopathy (dated by TCRdb to between 2018 and 2021). In the study overall: Peripheral blood was sampled at the time of initial diagnosis, prior to any treatment. TCR V-J signatures able to tell the groups apart were searched for in a discovery cohort of about a hundred patients, of whom roughly 42 had Graves' ophthalmopathy and under 65 had stable Graves' hyperthyroidism. Prospective prediction of ophthalmopathy was tested in an independent validation cohort consisting of fewer than 20 hyperthyroidism patients and some 15 patients who later progressed to ophthalmopathy. For training and testing, the approximately 97 patients in the discovery cohort were randomly divided in a 7:3 ratio. In addition, the study compared T-cell repertoires in thyroid tissue and in blood from roughly six Graves' hyperthyroidism patients. After blood sampling, hyperthyroidism patients were treated with methimazole at a starting dose of 30 mg daily, and ophthalmopathy patients were treated with high-dose intravenous methylprednisolone. The paper reports TCR Vbeta CDR3 sequencing of more than 120 peripheral blood samples: under 45 ophthalmopathy, about 75 hyperthyroidism and 17 progressor patients.

A patient counted as having stable Graves' hyperthyroidism if no progression to ophthalmopathy occurred over 18 months of follow-up. The hyperthyroidism patients were between 18 and 65 years old and newly diagnosed, with a disease duration of less than 2 months. Any patient with an uncontrolled infection, another autoimmune disease, pregnancy or lactation was excluded. Diagnoses were based on clinical symptoms, serum thyroxine and TRAb, thyroid ultrasound and orbital computed tomography. PBMCs were separated from under 12 ml of fresh peripheral blood using Ficoll-Paque density gradient centrifugation. Total RNA was extracted using Trizol reagent, and RNA quality was assessed on an Agilent 2100 Bioanalyzer. On the study overall, not on this receptor specifically: No statistical method was used to fix the sample size in advance, and group allocation was not hidden from the investigators. In validation, the model predicted progression to ophthalmopathy with 55% to 71% sensitivity and roughly 72% specificity, a median of around 6.6 months before onset. In cross-validation, a model built on a 13 V-J signature told ophthalmopathy apart from stable hyperthyroidism with under 90% sensitivity and approximately 81% specificity, and in testing the same model reached 80%/75%. Most expanded thyroid clonotypes (frequency above 0.001) were also found in blood, which suggests that blood repertoires may mirror thyroid immune responses.

This clonotype has a count of ten or more. No cognate antigen has been identified for it. The record has no base qualities; no much larger clone is one base away. Its CDR3 holds 17 amino acids, cysteine through phenylalanine. The retained sequence is limited to the CDR3, 51 bases, with the frame set at the first base. The trim is 4 bases for V and 3 bases for J, with a gap of 21 bases between the germline ends. Reading the germline V gene (reference sequence) gives CDR1 LGHDT and CDR2 YNNKEL. The TCR beta CDR3 regions were amplified from the RNA transcripts. The first round of RT-PCR for the TCR CDR3 was performed with the HTBI primer set and the Qiagen OneStep RT-PCR kit. A second multiplex PCR round built the libraries, followed by size selection and purification. Sequencing of the libraries was done on an Illumina HiSeq2000 using paired-end 100 bp reads. The source study handled its data this way. Raw data were processed with SOAPnuke, discarding reads with adapters, uncalled bases, mean Phred below 15, or no exact constant-primer or identifier match. COPE v1.2.5 was used to merge the high-quality paired reads, and each unique nucleotide sequence was defined as a clonotype. MiTCR v1.1 was used to align clonotypes to the IMGT TRBV, TRBD and TRBJ reference segments. The analysis was restricted to V-J combinations with a frequency above 0.0001, which together covered just over 98% of the repertoires. A TCS score was defined as the ratio of F50 (clonal expansion) to E x V (chaos), with BLOSUM62-based TCRdist applied between CDR3 peptides within each V-J. Welch's t-statistics and random forest reduced just over 500 V-J features to around 14, which were used in a naive Bayes classifier (R e1071). TCRdb reran the public reads through fastp at Q25 and MiXCR, keeping productive beta chains. Under each unique CDR3 protein, matching rows form one entry showing the most common genes and DNA. These V and J calls derive from TCRdb rather than the authors' analysis. In all, the sample holds 540,000 or so distinct CDR3 sequences, and around a sixth of those were seen once. Together, the top ten hold less than 9.5% of the sample.

The sequence is built from TRBV3-1 and TRBJ1-1, with the D gene too uncertain to name. This TCR derives from a young woman with Graves' hyperthyroidism. The sample consisted of blood. For the CDR3, the sequence is CASSLPSGKGRDTEAFF. In nucleotide form, the sequence is TGTGCCAGCAGCCTACCGTCGGGCAAAGGACGGGACACTGAAGCTTTCTTT.